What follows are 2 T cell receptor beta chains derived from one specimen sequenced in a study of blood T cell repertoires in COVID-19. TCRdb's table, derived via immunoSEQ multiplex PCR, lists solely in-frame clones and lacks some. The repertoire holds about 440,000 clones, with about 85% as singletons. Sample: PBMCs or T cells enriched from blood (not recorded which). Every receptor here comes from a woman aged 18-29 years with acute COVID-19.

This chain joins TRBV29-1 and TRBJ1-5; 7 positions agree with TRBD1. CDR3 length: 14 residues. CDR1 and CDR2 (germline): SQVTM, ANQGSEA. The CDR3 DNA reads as TGCAGTCCCGTCAGGGGGTCTAGCAATCAGCCCCAGCATTTT. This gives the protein CSPVRGSSNQPQHF.

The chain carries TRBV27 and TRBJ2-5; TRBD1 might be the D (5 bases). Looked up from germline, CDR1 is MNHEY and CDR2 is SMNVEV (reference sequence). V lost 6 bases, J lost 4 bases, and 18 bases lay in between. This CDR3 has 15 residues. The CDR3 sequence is CASSSARAGSETQYF. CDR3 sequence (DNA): TGTGCCAGCAGCTCGGCCCGGGCAGGGTCAGAGACCCAGTACTTC.